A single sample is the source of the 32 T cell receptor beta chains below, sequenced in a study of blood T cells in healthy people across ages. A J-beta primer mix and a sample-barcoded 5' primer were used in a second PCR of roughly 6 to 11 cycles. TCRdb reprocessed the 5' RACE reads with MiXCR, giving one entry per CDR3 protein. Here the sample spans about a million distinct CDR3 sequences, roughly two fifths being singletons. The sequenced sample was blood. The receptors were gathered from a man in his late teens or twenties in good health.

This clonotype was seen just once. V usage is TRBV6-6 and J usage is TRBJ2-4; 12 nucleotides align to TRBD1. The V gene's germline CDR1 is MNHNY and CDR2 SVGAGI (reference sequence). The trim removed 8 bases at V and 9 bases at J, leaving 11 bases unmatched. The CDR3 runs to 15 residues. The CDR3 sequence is CASGSGTGGGTIQYF. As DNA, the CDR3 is TGTGCCAGCGGCTCCGGGACAGGGGGCGGAACCATTCAGTACTTC.

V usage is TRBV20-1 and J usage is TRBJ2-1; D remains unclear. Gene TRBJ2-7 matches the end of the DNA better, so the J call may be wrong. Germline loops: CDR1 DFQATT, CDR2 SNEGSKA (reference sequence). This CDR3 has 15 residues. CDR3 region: CSARDRRVSYNEQYF. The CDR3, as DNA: TGCAGTGCTAGAGATCGACGCGTCTCCTACAATGAGCAGTACTTC.

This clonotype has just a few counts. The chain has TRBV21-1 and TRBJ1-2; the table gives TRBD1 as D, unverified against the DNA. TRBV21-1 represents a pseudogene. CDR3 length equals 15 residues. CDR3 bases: TGTGCCAGCAGCAAAGACAGGGGATGGGGCTATGGCTACACCTTC. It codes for CASSKDRGWGYGYTF.

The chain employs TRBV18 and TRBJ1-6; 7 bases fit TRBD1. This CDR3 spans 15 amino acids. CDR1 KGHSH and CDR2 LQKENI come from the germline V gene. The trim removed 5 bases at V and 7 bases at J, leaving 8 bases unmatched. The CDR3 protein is CASSGGQSGNSPLHF. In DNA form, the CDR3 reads TGTGCCAGCTCAGGGGGACAGTCTGGAAATTCACCCCTCCACTTT.

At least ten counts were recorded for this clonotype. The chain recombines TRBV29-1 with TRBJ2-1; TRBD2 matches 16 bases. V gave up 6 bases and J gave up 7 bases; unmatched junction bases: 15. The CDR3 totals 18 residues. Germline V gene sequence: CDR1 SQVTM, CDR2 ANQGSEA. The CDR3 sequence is CSVDLGLAGGQEWNEQFF. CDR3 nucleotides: TGCAGCGTCGATCTGGGACTAGCGGGGGGGCAAGAATGGAATGAGCAGTTCTTC.

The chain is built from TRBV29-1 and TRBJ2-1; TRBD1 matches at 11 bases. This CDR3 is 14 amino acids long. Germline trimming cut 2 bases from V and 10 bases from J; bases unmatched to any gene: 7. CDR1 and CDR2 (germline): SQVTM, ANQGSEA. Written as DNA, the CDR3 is TGCAGCGTTGAATCCGGACAGGGGGCAAACGAGCAGTTCTTC. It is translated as CSVESGQGANEQFF.

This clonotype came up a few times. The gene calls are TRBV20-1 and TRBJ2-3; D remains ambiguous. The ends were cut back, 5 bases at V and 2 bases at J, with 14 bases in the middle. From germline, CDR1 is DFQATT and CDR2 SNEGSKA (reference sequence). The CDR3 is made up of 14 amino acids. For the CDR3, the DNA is TGCAGTGCTCCAACAGAGAGTTCCACAGATACGCAGTATTTT. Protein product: CSAPTESSTDTQYF.

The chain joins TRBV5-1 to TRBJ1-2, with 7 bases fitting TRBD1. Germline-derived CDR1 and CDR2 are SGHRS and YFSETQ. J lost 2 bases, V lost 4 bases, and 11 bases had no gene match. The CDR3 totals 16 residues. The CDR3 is CASSPGTDNPNYGYTF. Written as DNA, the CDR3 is TGCGCCAGCAGCCCCGGGACAGACAATCCGAACTATGGCTACACCTTC.

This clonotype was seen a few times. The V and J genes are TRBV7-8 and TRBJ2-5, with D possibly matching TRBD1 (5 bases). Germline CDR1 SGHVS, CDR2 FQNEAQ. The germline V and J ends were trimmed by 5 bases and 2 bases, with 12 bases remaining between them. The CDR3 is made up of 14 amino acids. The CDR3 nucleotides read TGTGCCAGCAGCCTTCAGACAGAGCAAGAGACCCAGTACTTC. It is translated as CASSLQTEQETQYF.

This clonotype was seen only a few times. CDR3 residues: CSAVLNTEAFF. The CDR3 bases are TGCAGTGCTGTACTGAACACTGAAGCTTTCTTT. The chain links TRBV20-1 to TRBJ1-1; D unresolved. This CDR3 has 11 residues. The V gene's germline CDR1 is DFQATT and CDR2 SNEGSKA (reference sequence). Trimming took 5 bases from V and 0 from J, leaving 4 bases between them.

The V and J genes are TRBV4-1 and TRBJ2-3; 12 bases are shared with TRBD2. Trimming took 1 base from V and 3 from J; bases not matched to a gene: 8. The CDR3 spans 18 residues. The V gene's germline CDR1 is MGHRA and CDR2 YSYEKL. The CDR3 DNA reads TGCGCCAGCAGCCAAGCGCTAGCGGGGGGGCGGAGAACAGATACGCAGTATTTT. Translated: CASSQALAGGRRTDTQYF.

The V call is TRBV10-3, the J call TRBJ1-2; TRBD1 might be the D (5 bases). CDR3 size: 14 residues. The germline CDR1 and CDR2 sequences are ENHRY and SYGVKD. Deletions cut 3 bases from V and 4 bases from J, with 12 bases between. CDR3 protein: CAISEKIGTYGYTF. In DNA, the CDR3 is TGTGCCATCAGTGAAAAGATCGGGACCTATGGCTACACCTTC.

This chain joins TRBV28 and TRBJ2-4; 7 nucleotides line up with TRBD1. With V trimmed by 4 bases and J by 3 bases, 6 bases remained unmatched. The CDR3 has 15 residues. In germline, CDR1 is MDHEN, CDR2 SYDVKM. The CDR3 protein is CASSSGQSDKNIQYF. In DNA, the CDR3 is TGTGCCAGCAGTTCGGGACAGTCTGACAAAAACATTCAGTACTTC.

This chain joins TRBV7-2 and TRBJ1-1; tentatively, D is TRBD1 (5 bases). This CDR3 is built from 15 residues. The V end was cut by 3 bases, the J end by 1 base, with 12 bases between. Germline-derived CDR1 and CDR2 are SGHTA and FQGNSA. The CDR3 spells CASSFVGGGNTEAFF. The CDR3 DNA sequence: TGTGCCAGCAGCTTTGTGGGGGGAGGGAACACTGAAGCTTTCTTT.

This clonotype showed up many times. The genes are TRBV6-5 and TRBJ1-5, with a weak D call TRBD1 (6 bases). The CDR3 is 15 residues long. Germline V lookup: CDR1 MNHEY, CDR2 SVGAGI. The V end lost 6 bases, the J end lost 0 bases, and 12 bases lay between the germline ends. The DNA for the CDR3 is TGTGCCAGCAGCCCTTGGGGGCATAGCAATCAGCCCCAGCATTTT. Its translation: CASSPWGHSNQPQHF.

This CDR3 is CASSLDRGTNEKLFF. CDR3 nucleotides: TGTGCCAGCTCACTGGACAGGGGAACTAATGAAAAACTGTTTTTT. V and J are TRBV18 and TRBJ1-4; 9 bases are shared with TRBD1. V lost 4 bases and J lost 1; bases outside the gene matches: 1. The CDR3 has 15 residues. Per germline, CDR1 KGHSH and CDR2 LQKENI. The full variable domain, rest sourced from reference TRBV18 and TRBJ1-4, is NAGVMQNPRHLVRRRGQEARLRCSPMKGHSHVYWYRQLPEEGLKFMVYLQKENIIDESGMPKERFSAEFPKEGPSILRIQQVVRGDSAAYFCASSLDRGTNEKLFFGSGTQLSVL.

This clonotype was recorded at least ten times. The CDR3 reads CASSSTGFEPYEQYF. The CDR3 DNA follows: TGCGCCAGCAGTTCAACAGGGTTTGAACCCTACGAGCAGTACTTC. The chain combines TRBV5-1 with TRBJ2-7; perhaps TRBD1 as D (6 bases). Trimming left V 5 bases short and J 2 bases short, with 17 bases between. The CDR3 covers 15 residues. CDR1 and CDR2 (germline): SGHRS, YFSETQ.

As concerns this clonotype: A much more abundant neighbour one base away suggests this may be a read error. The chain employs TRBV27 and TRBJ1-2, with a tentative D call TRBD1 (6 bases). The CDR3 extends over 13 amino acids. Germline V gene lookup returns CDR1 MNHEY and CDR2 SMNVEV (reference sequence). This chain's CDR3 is CASSLGQHYGYIF. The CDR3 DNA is TGTGCCAGCAGTCTCGGACAGCACTATGGCTACATCTTC.

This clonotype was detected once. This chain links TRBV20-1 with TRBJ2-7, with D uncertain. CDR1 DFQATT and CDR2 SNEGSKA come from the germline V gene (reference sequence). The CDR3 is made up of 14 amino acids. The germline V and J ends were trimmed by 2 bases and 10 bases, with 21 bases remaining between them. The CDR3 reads CSARSHGAYNEQYF. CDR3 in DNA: TGCAGTGCTAGATCACATGGCGCCTACAATGAACAGTACTTC.

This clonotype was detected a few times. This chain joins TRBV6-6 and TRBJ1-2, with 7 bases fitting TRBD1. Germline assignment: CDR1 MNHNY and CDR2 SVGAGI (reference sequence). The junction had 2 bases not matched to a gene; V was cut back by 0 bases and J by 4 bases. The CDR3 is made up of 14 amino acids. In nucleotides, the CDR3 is TGTGCCAGCAGTTACTCGACAGGGACCTATGGCTACACCTTC. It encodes CASSYSTGTYGYTF.

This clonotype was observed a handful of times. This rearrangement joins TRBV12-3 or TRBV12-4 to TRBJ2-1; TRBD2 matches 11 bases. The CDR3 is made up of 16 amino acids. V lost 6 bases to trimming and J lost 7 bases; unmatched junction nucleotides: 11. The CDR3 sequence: CASRPTSGGWRNEQFF. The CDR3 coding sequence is TGTGCCAGCAGGCCCACTAGCGGGGGATGGCGTAATGAGCAGTTCTTC.

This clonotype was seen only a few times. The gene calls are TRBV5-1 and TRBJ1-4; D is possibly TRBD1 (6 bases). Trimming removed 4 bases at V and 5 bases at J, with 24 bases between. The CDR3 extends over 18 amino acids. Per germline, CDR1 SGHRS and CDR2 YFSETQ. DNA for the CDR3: TGCGCCAGCAGCCACTCAACCCGGCCGCGGGGGCCAAATGAAAAACTGTTTTTT. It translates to CASSHSTRPRGPNEKLFF.

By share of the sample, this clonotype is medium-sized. As DNA, the CDR3 is TGTGCCAGCAGAGCCGGGACAGGGACGAATGAAAAACTGTTTTTT. It is translated as CASRAGTGTNEKLFF. This rearrangement joins TRBV25-1 to TRBJ1-4, with 9 bases aligning to TRBD1. With V trimmed by 6 bases and J by 5 bases, 7 bases remained unmatched. Germline V gene lookup returns CDR1 MGHDK and CDR2 SYGVNS. CDR3 length: 15 amino acids.

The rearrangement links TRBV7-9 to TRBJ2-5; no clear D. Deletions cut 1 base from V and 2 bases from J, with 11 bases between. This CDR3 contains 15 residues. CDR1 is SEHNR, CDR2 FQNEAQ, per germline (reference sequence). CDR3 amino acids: CASSLGAVRQETQYF. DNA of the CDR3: TGTGCCAGCAGCTTAGGGGCCGTCCGACAAGAGACCCAGTACTTC. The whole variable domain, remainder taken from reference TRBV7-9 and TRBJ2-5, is DTGVSQNPRHKITKRGQNVTFRCDPISEHNRLYWYRQTLGQGPEFLTYFQNEAQLEKSRLLSDRFSAERPKGSFSTLEIQRTEQGDSAMYLCASSLGAVRQETQYFGPGTRLLVL.

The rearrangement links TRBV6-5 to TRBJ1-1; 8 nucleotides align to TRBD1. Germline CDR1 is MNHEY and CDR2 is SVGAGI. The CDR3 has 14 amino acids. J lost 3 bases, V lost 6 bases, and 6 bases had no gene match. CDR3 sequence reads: CASSFDRGDTEAFF. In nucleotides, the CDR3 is TGTGCCAGCAGCTTCGACAGGGGTGACACTGAAGCTTTCTTT.

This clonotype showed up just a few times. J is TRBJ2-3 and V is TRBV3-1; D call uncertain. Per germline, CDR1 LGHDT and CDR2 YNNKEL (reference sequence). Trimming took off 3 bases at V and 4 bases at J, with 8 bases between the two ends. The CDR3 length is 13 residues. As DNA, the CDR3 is TGTGCCAGCAGCCAGAGGAAGTCAGATACGCAGTATTTT. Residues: CASSQRKSDTQYF.

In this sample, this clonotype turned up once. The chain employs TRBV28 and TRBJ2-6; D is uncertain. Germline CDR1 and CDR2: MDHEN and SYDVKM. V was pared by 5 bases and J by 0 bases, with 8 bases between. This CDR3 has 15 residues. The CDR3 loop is CASSAIRSGANVLTF. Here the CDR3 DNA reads TGTGCCAGCAGTGCCATTCGCTCTGGGGCCAACGTCCTGACTTTC.

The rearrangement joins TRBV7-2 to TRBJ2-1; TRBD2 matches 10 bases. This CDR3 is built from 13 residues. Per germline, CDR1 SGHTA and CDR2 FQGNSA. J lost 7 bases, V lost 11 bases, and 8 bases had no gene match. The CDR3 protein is CAVAGGSGNEQFF. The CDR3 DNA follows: TGTGCCGTAGCGGGGGGATCGGGGAATGAGCAGTTCTTC.

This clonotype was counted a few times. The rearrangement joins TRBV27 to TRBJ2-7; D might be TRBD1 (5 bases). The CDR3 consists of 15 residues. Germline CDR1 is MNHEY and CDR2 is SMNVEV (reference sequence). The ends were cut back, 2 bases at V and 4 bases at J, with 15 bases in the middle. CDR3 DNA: TGTGCCAGCAGTTTAGCCCAAGGGGTGGGGTACGAGCAGTACTTC. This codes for CASSLAQGVGYEQYF.

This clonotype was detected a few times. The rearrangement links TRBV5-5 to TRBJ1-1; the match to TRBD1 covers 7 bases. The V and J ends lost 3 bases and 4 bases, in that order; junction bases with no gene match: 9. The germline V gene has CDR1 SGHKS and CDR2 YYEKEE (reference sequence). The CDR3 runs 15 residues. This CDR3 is CASSYRQDRITEAFF. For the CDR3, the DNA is TGTGCCAGCAGCTACCGTCAGGACAGGATCACTGAAGCTTTCTTT.

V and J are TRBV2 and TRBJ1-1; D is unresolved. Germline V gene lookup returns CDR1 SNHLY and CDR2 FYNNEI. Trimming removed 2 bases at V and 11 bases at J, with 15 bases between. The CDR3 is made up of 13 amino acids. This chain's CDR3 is CASSETVWSEAFF. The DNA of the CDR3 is TGTGCCAGCAGTGAAACGGTGTGGTCGGAGGCTTTCTTT.

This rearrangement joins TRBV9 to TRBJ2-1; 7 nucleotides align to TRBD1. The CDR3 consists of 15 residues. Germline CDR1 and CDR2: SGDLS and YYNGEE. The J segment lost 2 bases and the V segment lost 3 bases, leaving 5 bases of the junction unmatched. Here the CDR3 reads CASSADRDTYNEQFF. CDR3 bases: TGTGCCAGCAGCGCCGACAGGGATACCTACAATGAGCAGTTCTTC.